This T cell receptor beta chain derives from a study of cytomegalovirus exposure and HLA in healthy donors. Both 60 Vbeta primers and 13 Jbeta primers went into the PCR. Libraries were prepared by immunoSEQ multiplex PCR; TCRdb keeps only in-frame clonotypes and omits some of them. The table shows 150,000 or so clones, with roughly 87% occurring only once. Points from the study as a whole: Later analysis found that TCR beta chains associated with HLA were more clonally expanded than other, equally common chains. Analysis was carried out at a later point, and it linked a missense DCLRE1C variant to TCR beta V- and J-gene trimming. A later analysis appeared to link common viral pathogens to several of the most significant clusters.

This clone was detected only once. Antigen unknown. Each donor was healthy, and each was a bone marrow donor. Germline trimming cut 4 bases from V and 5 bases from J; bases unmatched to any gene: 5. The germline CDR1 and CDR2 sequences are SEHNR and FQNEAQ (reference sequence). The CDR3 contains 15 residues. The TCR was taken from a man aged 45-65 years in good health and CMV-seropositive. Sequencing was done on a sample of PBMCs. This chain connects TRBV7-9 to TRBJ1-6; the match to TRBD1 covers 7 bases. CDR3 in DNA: TGTGCCAGCAGCTCCCCAGGGGGAGATAATTCACCCCTCCACTTT. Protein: CASSSPGGDNSPLHF.